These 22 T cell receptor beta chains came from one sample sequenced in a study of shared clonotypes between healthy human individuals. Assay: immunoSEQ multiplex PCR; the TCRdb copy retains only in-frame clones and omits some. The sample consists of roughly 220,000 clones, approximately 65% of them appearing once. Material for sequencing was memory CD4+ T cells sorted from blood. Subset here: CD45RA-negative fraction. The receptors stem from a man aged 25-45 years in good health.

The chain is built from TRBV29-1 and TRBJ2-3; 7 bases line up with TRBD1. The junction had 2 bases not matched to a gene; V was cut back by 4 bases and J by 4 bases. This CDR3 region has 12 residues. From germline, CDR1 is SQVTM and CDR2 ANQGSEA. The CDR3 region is CSVVQGADTQYF. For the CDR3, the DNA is TGCAGCGTTGTTCAGGGGGCAGATACGCAGTATTTT.

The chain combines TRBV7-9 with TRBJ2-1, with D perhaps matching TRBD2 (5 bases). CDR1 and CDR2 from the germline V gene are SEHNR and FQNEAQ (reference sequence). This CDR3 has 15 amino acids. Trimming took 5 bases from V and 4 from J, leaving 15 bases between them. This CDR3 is CASSLTRTLYNEQFF. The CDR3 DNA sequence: TGTGCCAGCAGCCTGACCAGGACTCTGTACAATGAGCAGTTCTTC. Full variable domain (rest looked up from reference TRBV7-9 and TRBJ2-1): DTGVSQNPRHKITKRGQNVTFRCDPISEHNRLYWYRQTLGQGPEFLTYFQNEAQLEKSRLLSDRFSAERPKGSFSTLEIQRTEQGDSAMYLCASSLTRTLYNEQFFGPGTRLTVL.

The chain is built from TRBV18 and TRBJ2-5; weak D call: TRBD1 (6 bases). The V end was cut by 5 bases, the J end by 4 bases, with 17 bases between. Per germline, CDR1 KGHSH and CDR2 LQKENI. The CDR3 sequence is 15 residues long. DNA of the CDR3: TGTGCCAGCTCATCCCAGACAGGTTCGGCAGAGACCCAGTACTTC. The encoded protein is CASSSQTGSAETQYF.

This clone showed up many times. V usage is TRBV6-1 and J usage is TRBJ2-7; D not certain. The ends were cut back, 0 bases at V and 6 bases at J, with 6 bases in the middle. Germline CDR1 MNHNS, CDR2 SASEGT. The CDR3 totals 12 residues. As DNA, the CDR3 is TGTGCCAGCAGTGAAGCCCTTCCCGAGCAGTACTTC. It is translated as CASSEALPEQYF.

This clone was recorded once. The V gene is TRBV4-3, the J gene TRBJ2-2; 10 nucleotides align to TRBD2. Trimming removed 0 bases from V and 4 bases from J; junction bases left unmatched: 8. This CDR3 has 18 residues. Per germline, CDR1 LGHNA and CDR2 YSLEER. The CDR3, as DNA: TGCGCCAGCAGCCAAGATGGGTGGGCTAGCGGGAGCACCGGGGAGCTGTTTTTT. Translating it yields CASSQDGWASGSTGELFF.

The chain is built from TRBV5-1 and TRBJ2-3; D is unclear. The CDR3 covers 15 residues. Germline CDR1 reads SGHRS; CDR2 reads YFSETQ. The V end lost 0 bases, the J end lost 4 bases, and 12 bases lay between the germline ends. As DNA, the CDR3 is TGCGCCAGCAGCTTGGATGGCAGAAACGCAGATACGCAGTATTTT. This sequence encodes CASSLDGRNADTQYF.

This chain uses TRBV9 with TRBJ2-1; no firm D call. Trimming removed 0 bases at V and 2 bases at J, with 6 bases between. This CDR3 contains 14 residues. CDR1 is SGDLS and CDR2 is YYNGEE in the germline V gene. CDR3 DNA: TGTGCCAGCAGCGTAGAGGTAACCTACAATGAGCAGTTCTTC. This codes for CASSVEVTYNEQFF. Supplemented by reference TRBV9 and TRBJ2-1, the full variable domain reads DSGVTQTPKHLITATGQRVTLRCSPRSGDLSVYWYQQSLDQGLQFLIQYYNGEERAKGNILERFSAQQFPDLHSELNLSSLELGDSALYFCASSVEVTYNEQFFGPGTRLTVL.

The CDR3 region is CASSTGQGPGNTIYF. CDR3 nucleotides: TGCGCCAGCAGCACGGGACAGGGTCCTGGAAACACCATATATTTT. This sequence joins TRBV5-1 and TRBJ1-3; 9 nucleotides match TRBD1. Germline trimming cut 4 bases from V and 2 bases from J; bases unmatched to any gene: 4. CDR3 length equals 15 residues. CDR1 is SGHRS, CDR2 YFSETQ, per germline.

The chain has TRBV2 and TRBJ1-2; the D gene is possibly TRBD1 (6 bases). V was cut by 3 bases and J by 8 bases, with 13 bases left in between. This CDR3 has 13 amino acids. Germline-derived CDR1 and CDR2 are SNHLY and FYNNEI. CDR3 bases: TGTGCCAGCAGTGATTTGGCAGGGGTCGGCTACACCTTC. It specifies CASSDLAGVGYTF.

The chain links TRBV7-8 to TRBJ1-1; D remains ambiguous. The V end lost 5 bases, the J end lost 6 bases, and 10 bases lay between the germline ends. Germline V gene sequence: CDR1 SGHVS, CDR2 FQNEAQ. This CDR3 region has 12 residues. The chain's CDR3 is CASSGVTAEAFF. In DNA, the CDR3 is TGTGCCAGCAGCGGGGTTACGGCTGAAGCTTTCTTT.

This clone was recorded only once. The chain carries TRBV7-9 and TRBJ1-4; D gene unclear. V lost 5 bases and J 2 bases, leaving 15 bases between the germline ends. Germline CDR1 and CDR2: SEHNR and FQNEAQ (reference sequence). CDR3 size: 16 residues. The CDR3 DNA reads TGTGCCAGCAGCCCCTCGCGGACTGGTACTAATGAAAAACTGTTTTTT. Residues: CASSPSRTGTNEKLFF.

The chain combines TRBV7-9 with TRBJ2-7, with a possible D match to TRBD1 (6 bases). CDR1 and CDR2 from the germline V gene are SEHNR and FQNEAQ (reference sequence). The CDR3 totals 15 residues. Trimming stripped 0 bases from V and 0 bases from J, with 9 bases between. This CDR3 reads CASSLATGFSYEQYF. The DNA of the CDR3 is TGTGCCAGCAGCTTAGCGACAGGTTTCTCCTACGAGCAGTACTTC.

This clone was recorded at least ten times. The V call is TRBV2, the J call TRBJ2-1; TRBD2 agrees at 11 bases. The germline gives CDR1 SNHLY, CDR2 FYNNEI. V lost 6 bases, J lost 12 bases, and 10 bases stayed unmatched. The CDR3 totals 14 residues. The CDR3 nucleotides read TGTGCCAGCAGAGTCTCTAGCGGGAGGAGTTGGCAGTTCTTC. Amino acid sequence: CASRVSSGRSWQFF. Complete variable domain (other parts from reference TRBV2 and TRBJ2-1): EPEVTQTPSHQVTQMGQEVILRCVPISNHLYFYWYRQILGQKVEFLVSFYNNEISEKSEIFDDQFSVERPDGSNFTLKIRSTKLEDSAMYFCASRVSSGRSWQFFGPGTRLTVL.

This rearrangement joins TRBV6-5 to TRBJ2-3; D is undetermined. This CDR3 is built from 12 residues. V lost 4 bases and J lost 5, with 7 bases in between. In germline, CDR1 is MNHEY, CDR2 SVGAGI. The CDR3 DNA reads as TGTGCCAGCAGTTCCCGGAGAGATACGCAGTATTTT. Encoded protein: CASSSRRDTQYF.

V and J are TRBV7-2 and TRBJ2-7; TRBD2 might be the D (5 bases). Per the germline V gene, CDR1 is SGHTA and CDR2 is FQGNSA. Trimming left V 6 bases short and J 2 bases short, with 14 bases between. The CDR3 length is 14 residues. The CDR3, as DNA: TGTGCCAGCAGTGACCCTAGCATCCCCTACGAGCAGTACTTC. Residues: CASSDPSIPYEQYF.

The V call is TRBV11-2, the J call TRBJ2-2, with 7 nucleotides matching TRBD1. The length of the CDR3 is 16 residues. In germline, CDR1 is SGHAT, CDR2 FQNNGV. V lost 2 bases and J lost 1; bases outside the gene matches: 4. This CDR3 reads CASSLPRTGNTGELFF. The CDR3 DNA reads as TGTGCCAGCAGCTTACCCCGGACAGGGAACACCGGGGAGCTGTTTTTT. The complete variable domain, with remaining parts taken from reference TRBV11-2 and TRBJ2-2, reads EAGVAQSPRYKIIEKRQSVAFWCNPISGHATLYWYQQILGQGPKLLIQFQNNGVVDDSQLPKDRFSAERLKGVDSTLKIQPAKLEDSAVYLCASSLPRTGNTGELFFGEGSRLTVL.

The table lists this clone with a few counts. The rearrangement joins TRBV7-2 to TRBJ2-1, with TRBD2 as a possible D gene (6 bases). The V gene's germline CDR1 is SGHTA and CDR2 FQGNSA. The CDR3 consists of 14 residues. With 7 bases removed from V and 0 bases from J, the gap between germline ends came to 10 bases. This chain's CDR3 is CASMGGGSYNEQFF. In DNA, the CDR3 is TGTGCCAGCATGGGAGGAGGCTCCTACAATGAGCAGTTCTTC.

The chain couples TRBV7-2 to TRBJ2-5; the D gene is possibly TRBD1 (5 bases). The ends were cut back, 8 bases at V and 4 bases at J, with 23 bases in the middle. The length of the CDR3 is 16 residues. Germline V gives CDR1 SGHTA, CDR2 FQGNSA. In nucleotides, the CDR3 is TGTGCCAGCTTGCTATCGTCGGGCAGGGCGGTAGAGACCCAGTACTTC. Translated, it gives CASLLSSGRAVETQYF. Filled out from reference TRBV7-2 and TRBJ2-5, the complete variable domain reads GAGVSQSPSNKVTEKGKDVELRCDPISGHTALYWYRQSLGQGLEFLIYFQGNSAPDKSGLPSDRFSAERTGGSVSTLTIQRTQQEDSAVYLCASLLSSGRAVETQYFGPGTRLLVL.

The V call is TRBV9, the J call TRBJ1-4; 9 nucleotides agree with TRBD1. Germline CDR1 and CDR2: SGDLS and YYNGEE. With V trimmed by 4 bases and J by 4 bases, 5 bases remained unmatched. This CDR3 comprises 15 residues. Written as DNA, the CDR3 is TGTGCCAGCAGCTCGAGACAGGGGGTTAATGAAAAACTGTTTTTT. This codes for CASSSRQGVNEKLFF.

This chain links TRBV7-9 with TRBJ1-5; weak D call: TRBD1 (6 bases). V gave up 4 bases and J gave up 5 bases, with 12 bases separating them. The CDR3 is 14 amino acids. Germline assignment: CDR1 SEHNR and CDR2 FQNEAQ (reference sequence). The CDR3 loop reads CASSSRTVDQPQHF. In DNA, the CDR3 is TGTGCCAGCAGCTCCAGGACAGTGGATCAGCCCCAGCATTTT.

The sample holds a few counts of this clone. In DNA form, the CDR3 reads TGTGCCAGCAGGGGACAGGGTGGAATGGCCTACGAGCAGTACTTC. It codes for CASRGQGGMAYEQYF. The chain employs TRBV28 and TRBJ2-7, with 9 bases that match TRBD1. Germline V gives CDR1 MDHEN, CDR2 SYDVKM. Trimming took 6 bases from V and 2 from J; bases not matched to a gene: 8. The CDR3 loop spans 15 amino acids.

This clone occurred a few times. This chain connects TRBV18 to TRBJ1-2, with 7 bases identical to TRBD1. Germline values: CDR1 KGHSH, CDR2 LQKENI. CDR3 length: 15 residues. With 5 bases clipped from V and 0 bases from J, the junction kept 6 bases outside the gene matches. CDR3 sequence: CASSSRDSSNYGYTF. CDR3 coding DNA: TGTGCCAGCTCATCGAGGGACAGTTCTAACTATGGCTACACCTTC. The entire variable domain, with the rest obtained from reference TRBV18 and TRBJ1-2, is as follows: NAGVMQNPRHLVRRRGQEARLRCSPMKGHSHVYWYRQLPEEGLKFMVYLQKENIIDESGMPKERFSAEFPKEGPSILRIQQVVRGDSAAYFCASSSRDSSNYGYTFGSGTRLTVV.